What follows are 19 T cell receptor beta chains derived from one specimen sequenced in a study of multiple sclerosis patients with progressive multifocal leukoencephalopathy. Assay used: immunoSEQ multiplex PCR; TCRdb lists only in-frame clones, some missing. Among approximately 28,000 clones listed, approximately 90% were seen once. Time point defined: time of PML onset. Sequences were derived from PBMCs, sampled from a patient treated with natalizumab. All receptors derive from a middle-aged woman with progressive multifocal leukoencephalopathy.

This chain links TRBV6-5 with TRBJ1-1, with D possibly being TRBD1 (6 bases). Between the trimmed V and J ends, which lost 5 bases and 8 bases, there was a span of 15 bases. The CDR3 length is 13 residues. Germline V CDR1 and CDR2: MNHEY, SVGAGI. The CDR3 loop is CASSPNFRGEAFF. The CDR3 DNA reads TGTGCCAGCAGTCCGAACTTCAGGGGAGAAGCTTTCTTT.

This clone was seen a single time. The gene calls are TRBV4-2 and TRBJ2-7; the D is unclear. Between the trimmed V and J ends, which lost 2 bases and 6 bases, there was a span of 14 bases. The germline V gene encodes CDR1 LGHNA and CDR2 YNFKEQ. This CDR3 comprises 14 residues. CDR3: CASSQILESGEQYF. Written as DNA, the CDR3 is TGTGCCAGCAGCCAAATTTTAGAATCGGGCGAGCAGTACTTC.

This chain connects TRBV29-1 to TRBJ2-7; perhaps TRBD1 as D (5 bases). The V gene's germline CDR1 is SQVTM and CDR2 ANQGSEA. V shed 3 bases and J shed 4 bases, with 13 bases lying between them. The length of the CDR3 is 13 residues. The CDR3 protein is CSVEVQASYEQYF. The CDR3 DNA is TGCAGCGTTGAGGTACAGGCAAGTTACGAGCAGTACTTC.

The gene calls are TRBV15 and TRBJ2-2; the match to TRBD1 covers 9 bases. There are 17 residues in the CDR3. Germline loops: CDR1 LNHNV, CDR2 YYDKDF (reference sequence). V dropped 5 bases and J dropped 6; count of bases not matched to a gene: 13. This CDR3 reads CATSGSRDRAYPGELFF. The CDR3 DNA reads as TGTGCCACCAGCGGCAGCCGGGACAGGGCTTACCCCGGGGAGCTGTTTTTT.

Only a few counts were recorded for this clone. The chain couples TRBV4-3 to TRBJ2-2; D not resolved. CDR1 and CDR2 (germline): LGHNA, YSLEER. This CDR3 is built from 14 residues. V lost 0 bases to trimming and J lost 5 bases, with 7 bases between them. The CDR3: CASSQEHSTGELFF. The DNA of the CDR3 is TGCGCCAGCAGCCAAGAGCACTCGACCGGGGAGCTGTTTTTT.

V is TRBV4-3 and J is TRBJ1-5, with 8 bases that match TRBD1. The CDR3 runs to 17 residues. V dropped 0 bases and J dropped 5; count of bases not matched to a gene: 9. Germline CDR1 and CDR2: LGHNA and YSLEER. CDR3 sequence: CASSQDKQGAVDQPQHF. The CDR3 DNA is TGCGCCAGCAGCCAAGATAAGCAGGGGGCGGTGGATCAGCCCCAGCATTTT.

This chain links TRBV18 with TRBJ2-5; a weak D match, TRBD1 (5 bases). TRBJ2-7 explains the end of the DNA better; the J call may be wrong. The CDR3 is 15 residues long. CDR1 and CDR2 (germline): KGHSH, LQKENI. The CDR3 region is CASSPPGQGWDEQYF. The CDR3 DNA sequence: TGTGCCAGCTCACCACCTGGTCAGGGTTGGGACGAGCAGTACTTC.

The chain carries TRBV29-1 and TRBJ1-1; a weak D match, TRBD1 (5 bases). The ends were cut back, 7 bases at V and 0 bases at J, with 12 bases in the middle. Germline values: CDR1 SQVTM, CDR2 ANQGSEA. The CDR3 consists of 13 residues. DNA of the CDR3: TGCAGCGCCCCGGGGGAGATGAACACTGAAGCTTTCTTT. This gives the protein CSAPGEMNTEAFF. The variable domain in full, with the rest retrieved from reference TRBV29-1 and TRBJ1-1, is SAVISQKPSRDICQRGTSLTIQCQVDSQVTMMFWYRQQPGQSLTLIATANQGSEATYESGFVIDKFPISRPNLTFSTLTVSNMSPEDSSIYLCSAPGEMNTEAFFGQGTRLTVV.

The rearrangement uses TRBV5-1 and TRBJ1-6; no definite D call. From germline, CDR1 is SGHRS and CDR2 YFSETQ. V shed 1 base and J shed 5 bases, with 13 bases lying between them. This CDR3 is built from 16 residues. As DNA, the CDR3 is TGCGCCAGCAGCTTGACAGCCCCCGTAAATAATTCACCCCTCCACTTT. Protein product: CASSLTAPVNNSPLHF.

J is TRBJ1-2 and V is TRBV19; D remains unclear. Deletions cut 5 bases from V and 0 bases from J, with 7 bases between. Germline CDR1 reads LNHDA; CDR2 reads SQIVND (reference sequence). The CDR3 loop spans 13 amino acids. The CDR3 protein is CASSEQSNYGYTF. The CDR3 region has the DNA TGTGCCAGTAGTGAACAGTCTAACTATGGCTACACCTTC.

This chain's CDR3 is CASSLPGTEAFF. In nucleotides, the CDR3 is TGTGCCAGCAGCCTACCGGGAACTGAAGCTTTCTTT. The chain joins TRBV7-8 to TRBJ1-1, with unresolved D. V gave up 5 bases and J gave up 5 bases, with 9 bases separating them. From germline, CDR1 is SGHVS and CDR2 FQNEAQ. There are 12 residues in the CDR3.

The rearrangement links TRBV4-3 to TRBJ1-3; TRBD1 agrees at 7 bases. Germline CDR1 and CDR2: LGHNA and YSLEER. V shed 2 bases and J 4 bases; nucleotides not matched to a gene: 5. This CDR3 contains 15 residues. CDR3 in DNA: TGCGCCAGCAGCCAACTGACAGGGACGGGAAACACCATATATTTT. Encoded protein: CASSQLTGTGNTIYF.

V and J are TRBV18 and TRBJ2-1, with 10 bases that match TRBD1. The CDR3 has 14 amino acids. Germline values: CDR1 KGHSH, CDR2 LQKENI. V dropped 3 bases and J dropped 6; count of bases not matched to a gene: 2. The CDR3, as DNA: TGTGCCAGCTCACCGGACAGGGGGGGCAATGAGCAGTTCTTC. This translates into CASSPDRGGNEQFF.

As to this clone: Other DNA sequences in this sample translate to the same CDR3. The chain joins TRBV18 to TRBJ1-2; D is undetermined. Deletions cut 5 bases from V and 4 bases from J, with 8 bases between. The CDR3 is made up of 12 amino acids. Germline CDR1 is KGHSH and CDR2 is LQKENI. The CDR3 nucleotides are TGTGCCAGCTCATTGGACTTCTATGGCTACACCTTC. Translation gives CASSLDFYGYTF.

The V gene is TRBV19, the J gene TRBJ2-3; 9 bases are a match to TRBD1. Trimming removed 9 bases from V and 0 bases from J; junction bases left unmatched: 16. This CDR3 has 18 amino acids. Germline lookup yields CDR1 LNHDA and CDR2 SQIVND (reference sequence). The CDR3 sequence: CASRIEDRGPRSTDTQYF. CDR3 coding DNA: TGTGCCAGCCGCATAGAGGACAGGGGCCCCCGTAGCACAGATACGCAGTATTTT.

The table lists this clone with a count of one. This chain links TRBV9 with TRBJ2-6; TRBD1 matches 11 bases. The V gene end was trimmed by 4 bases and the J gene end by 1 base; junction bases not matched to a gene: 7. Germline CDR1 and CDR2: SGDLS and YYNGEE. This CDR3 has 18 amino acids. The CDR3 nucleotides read TGTGCCAGCAGCCCTAGGACAGGGGGCGTTTCTGGGGCCAACGTCCTGACTTTC. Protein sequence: CASSPRTGGVSGANVLTF.

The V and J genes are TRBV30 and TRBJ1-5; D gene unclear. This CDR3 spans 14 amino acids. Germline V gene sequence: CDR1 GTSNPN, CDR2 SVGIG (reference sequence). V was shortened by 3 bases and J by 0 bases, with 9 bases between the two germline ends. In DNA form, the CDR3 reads TGTGCCTGGAGAGAAGGCGTTAGCAATCAGCCCCAGCATTTT. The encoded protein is CAWREGVSNQPQHF.

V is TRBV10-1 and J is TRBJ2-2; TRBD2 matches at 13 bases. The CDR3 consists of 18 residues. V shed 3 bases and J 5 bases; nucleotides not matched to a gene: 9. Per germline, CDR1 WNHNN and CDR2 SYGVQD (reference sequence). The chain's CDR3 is CASSESDGLAGVTGELFF. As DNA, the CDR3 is TGCGCCAGCAGTGAATCTGACGGACTAGCGGGGGTAACCGGGGAGCTGTTTTTT.

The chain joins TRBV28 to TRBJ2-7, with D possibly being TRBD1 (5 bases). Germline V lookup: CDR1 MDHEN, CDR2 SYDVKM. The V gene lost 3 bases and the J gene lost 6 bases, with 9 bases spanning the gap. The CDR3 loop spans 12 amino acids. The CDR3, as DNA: TGTGCCAGCAGTTTGGGGCAGACCGAGCAGTACTTC. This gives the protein CASSLGQTEQYF.